The 23 T cell receptor beta chains presented below share a single source sample, sequenced in a study of CD8 T cells in Susac syndrome. About 0.45 to 1 ug RNA was reverse transcribed with random hexamers. Each CDR3 protein is one row after TCRdb ran MiXCR on the immunoSEQ multiplex PCR reads. This sample carries roughly 160,000 distinct CDR3 sequences, around 96% of them seen once, and the ten largest clones take 0.1% to 0.15%. Specimen: CD4+ T cells from PBMCs. The origin of the receptors is a human donor with Susac syndrome.

The CDR3, as DNA: TGCGCCAGCAGGGCCGGATTGAACACCGGGGAGCTGTTTTTT. It yields the protein CASRAGLNTGELFF. The chain employs TRBV5-1 and TRBJ2-2; D gene ambiguous. V was clipped by 5 bases and J by 1 base, with 9 bases between them. CDR1 is SGHRS, CDR2 YFSETQ, per germline. The CDR3 is 14 residues long.

The J gene is TRBJ2-7, the V gene TRBV4-2; D may be TRBD2 (5 bases). CDR3 length: 14 residues. V was shortened by 5 bases and J by 5 bases, with 16 bases between the two germline ends. Germline loops: CDR1 LGHNA, CDR2 YNFKEQ. Written as DNA, the CDR3 is TGTGCCAGCAGCTTGGTCCCGGGAAGCGACGAGCAGTACTTC. Protein: CASSLVPGSDEQYF.

This chain links TRBV4-3 with TRBJ1-2; D not resolved. CDR3 length: 14 residues. The ends were cut back, 3 bases at V and 5 bases at J, with 13 bases in the middle. The germline V gene encodes CDR1 LGHNA and CDR2 YSLEER. The CDR3 spells CASSQAKGQYGYTF. The CDR3 DNA is TGCGCCAGCAGCCAGGCCAAAGGGCAATATGGCTACACCTTC.

V and J are TRBV5-6 and TRBJ2-2, with 8 bases fitting TRBD1. CDR3 length equals 12 residues. V shed 3 bases and J 16 bases; nucleotides not matched to a gene: 8. Germline CDR1 is SGHDT and CDR2 is YYEEEE. CDR3 protein: CASSYYGQGPFF. DNA for the CDR3: TGTGCCAGCAGCTACTATGGACAGGGCCCGTTTTTT.

The V call is TRBV6-1, the J call TRBJ2-4, with D possibly matching TRBD2 (5 bases). The CDR3 runs 13 residues. Germline CDR1 reads MNHNS; CDR2 reads SASEGT. The V end was cut by 6 bases, the J end by 7 bases, with 13 bases between. This CDR3 reads CASSLASGNIQYF. For the CDR3, the DNA is TGTGCCAGCAGCCTTGCCTCGGGGAACATTCAGTACTTC.

The rearrangement links TRBV29-1 to TRBJ2-2; TRBD1 matches 9 bases. Germline CDR1 and CDR2: SQVTM and ANQGSEA. The CDR3 has 13 residues. The V gene end was trimmed by 7 bases and the J gene end by 6 bases; junction bases not matched to a gene: 6. DNA for the CDR3: TGCAGCGGTGCGACAGGGGGGTCCGGGGAGCTGTTTTTT. Protein product: CSGATGGSGELFF.

The CDR3 loop is CASSQDRGANHYTQYF. DNA for the CDR3: TGCGCCAGCAGCCAAGATCGGGGGGCCAACCACTATACGCAGTATTTT. The rearrangement joins TRBV4-1 to TRBJ2-3, with a weak D call TRBD2 (7 bases). The V end lost 0 bases, the J end lost 7 bases, and 17 bases lay between the germline ends. Germline V lookup: CDR1 MGHRA, CDR2 YSYEKL. The CDR3 is 16 residues long.

The chain has TRBV12-3 or TRBV12-4 and TRBJ2-3, with TRBD1 identical over 7 bases. The CDR3 has 14 amino acids. After removal of 6 bases from V and 3 bases from J, the junction contained 6 bases not matched to a gene. DNA of the CDR3: TGTGCCAGCAGCCGGACAGGTCAGACAGATACGCAGTATTTT. This encodes CASSRTGQTDTQYF.

V is TRBV18 and J is TRBJ2-3; possible D gene TRBD2, 6 bases. V was trimmed by 5 bases and J by 4 bases, leaving 13 bases between them. The CDR3 extends over 14 amino acids. Germline CDR1 reads KGHSH; CDR2 reads LQKENI. The CDR3 is CASSSRRGPDTQYF. The CDR3 nucleotides read TGTGCCAGCTCATCGCGGAGGGGCCCAGATACGCAGTATTTT. The whole variable domain, filled in from reference TRBV18 and TRBJ2-3, reads NAGVMQNPRHLVRRRGQEARLRCSPMKGHSHVYWYRQLPEEGLKFMVYLQKENIIDESGMPKERFSAEFPKEGPSILRIQQVVRGDSAAYFCASSSRRGPDTQYFGPGTRLTVL.

This chain links TRBV2 with TRBJ2-1; 11 bases fit TRBD1. The CDR3 covers 16 residues. The trim removed 8 bases at V and 8 bases at J, leaving 14 bases unmatched. Germline CDR1 and CDR2: SNHLY and FYNNEI. CDR3 region: CASALRTGGTGYEQFF. CDR3 nucleotides: TGTGCCAGCGCCCTCCGGACAGGGGGCACGGGTTATGAGCAGTTCTTC.

V gene TRBV6-5 combines with J gene TRBJ2-5; D is unresolved. The V end lost 0 bases, the J end lost 2 bases, and 10 bases lay between the germline ends. This CDR3 comprises 15 residues. CDR1 and CDR2 (germline): MNHEY, SVGAGI. CDR3 bases: TGTGCCAGCAGTTACTCCCCGACGGTTCAAGAGACCCAGTACTTC. It is translated as CASSYSPTVQETQYF.

The CDR3 sequence: CASSTGDEQYF. The DNA for the CDR3 is TGTGCCAGCAGCACAGGAGACGAGCAGTACTTC. V is TRBV21-1 and J is TRBJ2-7. TRBV21-1 is shown as a pseudogene. The CDR3 length is 11 residues.

The chain employs TRBV30 and TRBJ2-1; the D is unclear. Deletions cut 5 bases from V and 3 bases from J, with 5 bases between. Germline CDR1 is GTSNPN and CDR2 is SVGIG (reference sequence). This CDR3 has 11 residues. Here the CDR3 reads CAWALYNEQFF. CDR3 nucleotides: TGTGCCTGGGCTCTCTACAATGAGCAGTTCTTC.

This chain connects TRBV12-3 or TRBV12-4 to TRBJ2-1, with a weak D call TRBD2 (6 bases). V lost 4 bases, J lost 6 bases, and 10 bases lay in between. This CDR3 is built from 13 residues. CDR3 region: CASSSRDFNEQFF. The CDR3 DNA sequence: TGTGCCAGCAGTTCCCGGGACTTCAATGAGCAGTTCTTC.

This chain links TRBV27 with TRBJ2-3; D ambiguous. V gave up 5 bases and J gave up 0 bases, with 9 bases separating them. In germline, CDR1 is MNHEY, CDR2 SMNVEV (reference sequence). The CDR3 is 14 residues long. The CDR3 loop is CASSVDFSTDTQYF. The CDR3 DNA reads TGTGCCAGCAGTGTCGACTTTAGCACAGATACGCAGTATTTT.

The rearrangement joins TRBV20-1 to TRBJ2-7; possibly TRBD1 for D (7 bases). The V end lost 5 bases, the J end lost 2 bases, and 16 bases lay between the germline ends. The germline gives CDR1 DFQATT, CDR2 SNEGSKA (reference sequence). This CDR3 has 14 residues. CDR3 region: CSAPGQGGTYEQYF. DNA for the CDR3: TGCAGTGCTCCCGGGCAGGGGGGAACCTACGAGCAGTACTTC.

J is TRBJ1-5 and V is TRBV18; no definite D call. Germline values: CDR1 KGHSH, CDR2 LQKENI. Trimming removed 4 bases at V and 3 bases at J, with 10 bases between. CDR3 length: 14 amino acids. The CDR3 nucleotides read TGTGCCAGCTCACGAGACGGAAACAATCAGCCCCAGCATTTT. As protein: CASSRDGNNQPQHF.

The V call is TRBV28, the J call TRBJ2-7; D unresolved. The CDR3 extends over 13 amino acids. V was pared by 6 bases and J by 5 bases, with 14 bases between. Germline V gives CDR1 MDHEN, CDR2 SYDVKM. This CDR3 reads CASRVRNYDEQYF. In DNA form, the CDR3 reads TGTGCCAGCAGAGTCAGGAATTATGACGAGCAGTACTTC.

This rearrangement joins TRBV27 to TRBJ2-1, with no clear D. From germline, CDR1 is MNHEY and CDR2 SMNVEV (reference sequence). V dropped 3 bases and J dropped 5 bases, with 5 bases sitting between them. The length of the CDR3 is 12 residues. CDR3 sequence reads: CASSFRNNEQFF. CDR3 DNA sequence: TGTGCCAGCAGTTTCCGGAACAATGAGCAGTTCTTC.

Of note for this clonotype: An end of the junction does not agree with germline; a read error may underlie this. This chain connects TRBV2 to TRBJ2-1; no clear D gene. Germline V CDR1 and CDR2: SNHLY, FYNNEI. CDR3 length: 12 amino acids. For the CDR3, the DNA is TGTGCCAGCAGAGAAGTCTACAATGAGCAGTTCTTC. Its protein product is CASREVYNEQFF.

V is TRBV3-1 and J is TRBJ2-7, with D hard to call. The ends were cut back, 2 bases at V and 1 base at J, with 9 bases in the middle. The CDR3 spans 14 residues. Per germline, CDR1 LGHDT and CDR2 YNNKEL (reference sequence). The CDR3 loop is CASSQSALSYEQYF. For the CDR3, the DNA is TGTGCCAGCAGCCAATCTGCCCTGTCCTACGAGCAGTACTTC.

The rearrangement uses TRBV7-2 and TRBJ2-6; 11 bases align to TRBD2. Germline CDR1 reads SGHTA; CDR2 reads FQGNSA. V dropped 10 bases and J dropped 0; count of bases not matched to a gene: 11. This CDR3 region has 18 residues. The CDR3 DNA follows: TGTGCCACCCGGGGTAGCGGGGGGGTTATCTCTGGGGCCAACGTCCTGACTTTC. This encodes CATRGSGGVISGANVLTF.

A word on this clonotype: An end of the junction differs from the germline gene, which may be a read error. The chain joins TRBV28 to TRBJ2-4; D possibly corresponds to TRBD2 (5 bases). The CDR3 totals 15 residues. From germline, CDR1 is MDHEN and CDR2 SYDVKM. The CDR3, as DNA: TGTGCCAGCCGTTTTAGCGAACAAGCCAAAAACATTCAGTACTTC. Its protein is CASRFSEQAKNIQYF.